The clone carrying this T cell receptor beta chain has a handful of counts. Its specificity is unknown. TCRdb re-analysed the 5' RACE reads in MiXCR, keeping a single row per CDR3 protein. The sample consists of about 56,000 distinct CDR3 sequences, over 9.5% of them appearing once. The data stem from a study of early T cells in non-severe SARS-CoV-2 infection. Study-wide results and caveats: VDJdb matching favored anti-spike CD8 responses, missing private and CD4 specificities.

The material sequenced was whole blood. This TCR came from an adult who was a healthcare worker with PCR-confirmed SARS-CoV-2 infection or an uninfected control (not recorded which).

The CDR3 protein is CSADGTESYEQYF. Here the CDR3 DNA reads TGCAGTGCTGACGGGACCGAGTCCTACGAGCAGTACTTC. The chain carries TRBV20-1 and TRBJ2-7; either TRBD1 or TRBD2 may supply D (5 bases each). The germline V and J ends were trimmed by 5 bases and 1 base, with 12 bases remaining between them. The CDR3 runs to 13 residues. Germline V CDR1 and CDR2: DFQATT, SNEGSKA (reference sequence).